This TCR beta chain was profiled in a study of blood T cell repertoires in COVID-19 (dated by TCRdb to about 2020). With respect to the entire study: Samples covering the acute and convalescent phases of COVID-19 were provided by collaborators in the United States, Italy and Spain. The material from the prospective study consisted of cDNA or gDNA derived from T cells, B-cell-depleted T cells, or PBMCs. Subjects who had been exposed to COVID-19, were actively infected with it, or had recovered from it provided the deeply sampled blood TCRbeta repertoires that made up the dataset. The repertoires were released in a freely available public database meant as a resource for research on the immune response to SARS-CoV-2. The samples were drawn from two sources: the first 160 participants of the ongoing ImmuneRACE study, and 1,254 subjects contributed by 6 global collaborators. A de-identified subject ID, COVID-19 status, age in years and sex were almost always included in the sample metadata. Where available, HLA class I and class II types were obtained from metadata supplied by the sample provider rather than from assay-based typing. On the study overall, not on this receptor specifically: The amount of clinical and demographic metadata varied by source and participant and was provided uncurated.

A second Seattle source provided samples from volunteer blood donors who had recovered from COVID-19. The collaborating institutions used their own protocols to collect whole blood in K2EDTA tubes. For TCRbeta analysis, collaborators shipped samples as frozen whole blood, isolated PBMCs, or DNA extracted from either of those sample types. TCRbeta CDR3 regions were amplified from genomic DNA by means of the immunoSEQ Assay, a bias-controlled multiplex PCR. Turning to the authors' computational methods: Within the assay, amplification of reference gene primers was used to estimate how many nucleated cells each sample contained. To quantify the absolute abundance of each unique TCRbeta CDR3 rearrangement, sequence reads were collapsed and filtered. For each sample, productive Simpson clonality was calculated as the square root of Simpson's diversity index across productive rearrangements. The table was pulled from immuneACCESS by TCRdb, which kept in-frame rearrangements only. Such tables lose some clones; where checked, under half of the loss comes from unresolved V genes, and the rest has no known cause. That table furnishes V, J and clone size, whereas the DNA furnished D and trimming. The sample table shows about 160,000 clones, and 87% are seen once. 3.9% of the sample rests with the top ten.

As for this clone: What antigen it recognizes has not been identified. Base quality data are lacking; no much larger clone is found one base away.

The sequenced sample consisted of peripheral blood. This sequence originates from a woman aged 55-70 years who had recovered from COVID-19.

CDR3 sequence: CSVVWTVNYGYTF. The DNA is as follows: TGCAGCGTTGTTTGGACAGTTAACTATGGCTACACCTTC. The rearranged segments are TRBV29-1 and TRBJ1-2, with TRBD1 as a weak D call on 6 bases. V is shortened by 4 bases, J by 1 base, and the region joining them spans 10 bases. From its cysteine to its phenylalanine, the CDR3 spans 13 amino acids. The sequence is cut down to CDR3 DNA, 39 bases in frame from base 1. CDR1 and CDR2 (SQVTM, ANQGSEA) derive from the germline V gene.